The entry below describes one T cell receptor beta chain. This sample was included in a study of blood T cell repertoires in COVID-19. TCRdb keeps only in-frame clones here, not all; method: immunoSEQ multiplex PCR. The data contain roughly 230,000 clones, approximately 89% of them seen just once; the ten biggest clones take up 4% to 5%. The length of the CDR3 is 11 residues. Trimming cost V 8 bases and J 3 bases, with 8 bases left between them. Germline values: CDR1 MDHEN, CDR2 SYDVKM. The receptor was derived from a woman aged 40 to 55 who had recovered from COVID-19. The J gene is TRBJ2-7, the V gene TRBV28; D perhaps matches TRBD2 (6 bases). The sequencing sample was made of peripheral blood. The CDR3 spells CASGDFYEQYV. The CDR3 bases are TGTGCCAGCGGGGACTTCTACGAGCAGTACGTC.